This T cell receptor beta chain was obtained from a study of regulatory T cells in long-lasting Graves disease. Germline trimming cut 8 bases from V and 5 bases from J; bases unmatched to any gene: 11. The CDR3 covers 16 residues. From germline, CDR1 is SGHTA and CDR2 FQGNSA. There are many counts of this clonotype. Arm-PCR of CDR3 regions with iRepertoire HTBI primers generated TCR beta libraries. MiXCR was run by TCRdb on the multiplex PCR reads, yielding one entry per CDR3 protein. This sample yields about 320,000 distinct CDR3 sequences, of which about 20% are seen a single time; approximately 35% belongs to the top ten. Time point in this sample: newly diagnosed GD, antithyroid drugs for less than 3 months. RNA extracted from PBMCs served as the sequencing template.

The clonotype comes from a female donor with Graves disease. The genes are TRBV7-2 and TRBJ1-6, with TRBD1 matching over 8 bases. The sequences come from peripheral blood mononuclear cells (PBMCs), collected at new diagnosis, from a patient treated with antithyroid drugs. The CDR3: CASGTYNRGNNSPLHF. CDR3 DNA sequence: TGTGCCAGCGGTACTTATAACAGGGGGAATAATTCACCCCTCCACTTT. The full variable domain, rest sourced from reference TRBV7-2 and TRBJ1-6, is GAGVSQSPSNKVTEKGKDVELRCDPISGHTALYWYRQSLGQGLEFLIYFQGNSAPDKSGLPSDRFSAERTGGSVSTLTIQRTQQEDSAVYLCASGTYNRGNNSPLHFGNGTRLTVT.